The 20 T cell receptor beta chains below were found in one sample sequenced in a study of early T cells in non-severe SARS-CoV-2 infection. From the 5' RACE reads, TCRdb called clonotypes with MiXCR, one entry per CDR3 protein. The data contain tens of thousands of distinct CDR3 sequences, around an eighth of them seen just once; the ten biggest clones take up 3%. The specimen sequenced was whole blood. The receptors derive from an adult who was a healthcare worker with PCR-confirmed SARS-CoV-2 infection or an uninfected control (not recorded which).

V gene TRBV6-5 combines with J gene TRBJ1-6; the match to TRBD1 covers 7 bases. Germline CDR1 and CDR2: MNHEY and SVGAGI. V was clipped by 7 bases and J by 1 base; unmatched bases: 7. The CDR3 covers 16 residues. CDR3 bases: TGTGCCAGCACCAAGGGGGCTGGGTCCTATAATTCACCCCTCCACTTT. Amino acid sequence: CASTKGAGSYNSPLHF.

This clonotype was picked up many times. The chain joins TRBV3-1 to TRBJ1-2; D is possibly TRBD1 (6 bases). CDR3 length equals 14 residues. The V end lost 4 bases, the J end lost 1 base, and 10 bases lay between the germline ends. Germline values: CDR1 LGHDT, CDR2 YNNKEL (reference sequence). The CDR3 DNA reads TGTGCCAGCAGCCGTCTGGACAGTAACTATGGCTACACCTTC. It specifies CASSRLDSNYGYTF.

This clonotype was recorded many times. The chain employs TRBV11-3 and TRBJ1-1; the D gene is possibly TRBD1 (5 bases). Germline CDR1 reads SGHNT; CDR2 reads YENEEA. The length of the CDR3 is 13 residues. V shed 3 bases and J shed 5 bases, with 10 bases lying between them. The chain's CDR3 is CASSLGVRTEAFF. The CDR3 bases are TGTGCCAGCAGCTTGGGGGTTCGGACTGAAGCTTTCTTT.

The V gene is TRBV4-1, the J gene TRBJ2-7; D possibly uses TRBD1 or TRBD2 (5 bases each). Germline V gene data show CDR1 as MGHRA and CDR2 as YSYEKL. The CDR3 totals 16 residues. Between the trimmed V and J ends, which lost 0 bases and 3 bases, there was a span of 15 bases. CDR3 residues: CASSQDLRDPYYEQYF. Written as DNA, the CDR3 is TGCGCCAGCAGCCAAGATCTTAGGGACCCATACTACGAGCAGTACTTC.

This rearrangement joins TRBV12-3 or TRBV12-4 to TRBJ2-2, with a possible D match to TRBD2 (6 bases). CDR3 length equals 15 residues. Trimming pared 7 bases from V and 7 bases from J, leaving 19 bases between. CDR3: CASTAAQGGIGELFF. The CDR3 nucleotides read TGTGCCAGCACCGCGGCTCAGGGAGGTATCGGGGAGCTGTTTTTT.

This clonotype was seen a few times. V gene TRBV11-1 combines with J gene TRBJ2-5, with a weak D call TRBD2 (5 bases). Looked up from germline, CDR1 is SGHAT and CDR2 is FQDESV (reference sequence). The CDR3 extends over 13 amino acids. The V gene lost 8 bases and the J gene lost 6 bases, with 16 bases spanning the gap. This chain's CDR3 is CASGGLASKTQYF. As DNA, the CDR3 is TGTGCCAGCGGTGGTCTAGCTTCGAAGACCCAGTACTTC.

CDR3 DNA: TGTGCCAGCAGCCAAGAGGGCACCTTATATTTTTACAATGAGCAGTTCTTC. The encoded protein is CASSQEGTLYFYNEQFF. This rearrangement joins TRBV14 to TRBJ2-1; D uncertain. V was clipped by 0 bases and J by 4 bases, with 16 bases between them. This CDR3 is built from 17 residues. Germline CDR1 SGHDN, CDR2 FVKESK.

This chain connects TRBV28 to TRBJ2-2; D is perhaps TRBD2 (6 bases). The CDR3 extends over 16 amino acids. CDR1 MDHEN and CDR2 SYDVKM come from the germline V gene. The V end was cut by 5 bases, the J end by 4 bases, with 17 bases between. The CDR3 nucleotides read TGTGCCAGCAGTAGGCCGCGTGGCGGGGCCACCGGGGAGCTGTTTTTT. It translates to CASSRPRGGATGELFF. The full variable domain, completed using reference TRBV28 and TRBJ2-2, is DVKVTQSSRYLVKRTGEKVFLECVQDMDHENMFWYRQDPGLGLRLIYFSYDVKMKEKGDIPEGYSVSREKKERFSLILESASTNQTSMYLCASSRPRGGATGELFFGEGSRLTVL.

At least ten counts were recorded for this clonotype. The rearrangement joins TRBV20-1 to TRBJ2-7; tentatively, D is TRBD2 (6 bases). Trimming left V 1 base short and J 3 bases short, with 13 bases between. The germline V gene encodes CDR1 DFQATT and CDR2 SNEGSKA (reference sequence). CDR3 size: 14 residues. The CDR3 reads CSARAATRDYEQYF. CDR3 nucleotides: TGCAGTGCTAGAGCGGCGACTAGAGACTACGAGCAGTACTTC.

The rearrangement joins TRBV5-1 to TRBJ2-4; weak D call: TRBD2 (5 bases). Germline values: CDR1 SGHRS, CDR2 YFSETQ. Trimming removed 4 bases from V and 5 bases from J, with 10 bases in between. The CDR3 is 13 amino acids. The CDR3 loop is CASSDLLENIQYF. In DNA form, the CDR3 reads TGCGCCAGCAGCGACCTACTAGAAAACATTCAGTACTTC.

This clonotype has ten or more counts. CDR3 sequence (DNA): TGTGCCAGCAGCTTAATGGGGACGGGTGCCTACGAGCAGTACTTC. The encoded protein is CASSLMGTGAYEQYF. The chain recombines TRBV13 with TRBJ2-7; TRBD1 or TRBD2 may be the D gene (5 bases each). Per the germline V gene, CDR1 is PRHDT and CDR2 is FYEKMQ (reference sequence). This CDR3 has 15 residues. V was shortened by 2 bases and J by 2 bases, with 13 bases between the two germline ends.

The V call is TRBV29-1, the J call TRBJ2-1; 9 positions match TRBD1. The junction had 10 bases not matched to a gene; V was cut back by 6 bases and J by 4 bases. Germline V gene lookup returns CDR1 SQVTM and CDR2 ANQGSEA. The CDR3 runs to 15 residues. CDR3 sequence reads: CSVTVGQGMYNEQFF. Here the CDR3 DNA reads TGCAGCGTGACCGTCGGACAGGGGATGTACAATGAGCAGTTCTTC.

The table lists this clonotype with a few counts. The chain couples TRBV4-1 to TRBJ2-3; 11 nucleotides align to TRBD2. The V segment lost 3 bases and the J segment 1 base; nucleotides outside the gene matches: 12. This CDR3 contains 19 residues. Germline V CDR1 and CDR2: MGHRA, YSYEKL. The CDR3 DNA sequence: TGCGCCAGCAGCCAGGCGACTAGCGGGGCAATCCTCGGCACAGATACGCAGTATTTT. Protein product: CASSQATSGAILGTDTQYF.

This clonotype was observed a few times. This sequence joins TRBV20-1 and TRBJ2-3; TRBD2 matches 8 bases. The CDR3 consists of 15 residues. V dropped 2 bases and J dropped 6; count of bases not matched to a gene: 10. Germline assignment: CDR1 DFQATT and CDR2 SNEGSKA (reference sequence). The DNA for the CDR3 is TGCAGTGCTAGAATTCGCGGGAGGCCGTACGATACGCAGTATTTT. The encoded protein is CSARIRGRPYDTQYF.

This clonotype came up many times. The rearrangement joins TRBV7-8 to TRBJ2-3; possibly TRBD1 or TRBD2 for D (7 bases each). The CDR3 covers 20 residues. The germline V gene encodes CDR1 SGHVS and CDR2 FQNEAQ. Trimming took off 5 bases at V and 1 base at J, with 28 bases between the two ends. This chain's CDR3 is CASSPARLAGGREGTDTQYF. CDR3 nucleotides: TGTGCCAGCAGCCCCGCCCGGCTAGCAGGGGGGAGGGAAGGCACAGATACGCAGTATTTT. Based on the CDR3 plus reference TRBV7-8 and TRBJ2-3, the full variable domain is GAGVSQSPRYKVAKRGQDVALRCDPISGHVSLFWYQQALGQGPEFLTYFQNEAQLDKSGLPSDRFFAERPEGSVSTLKIQRTQQEDSAVYLCASSPARLAGGREGTDTQYFGPGTRLTVL.

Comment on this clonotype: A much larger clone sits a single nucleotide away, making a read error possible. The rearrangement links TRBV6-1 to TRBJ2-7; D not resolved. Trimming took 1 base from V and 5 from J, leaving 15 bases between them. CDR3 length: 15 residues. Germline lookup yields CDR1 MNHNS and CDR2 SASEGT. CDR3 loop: CASSEVGRRIDEQYF. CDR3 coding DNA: TGTGCCAGCAGTGAAGTGGGCAGGAGAATCGACGAGCAGTACTTC.

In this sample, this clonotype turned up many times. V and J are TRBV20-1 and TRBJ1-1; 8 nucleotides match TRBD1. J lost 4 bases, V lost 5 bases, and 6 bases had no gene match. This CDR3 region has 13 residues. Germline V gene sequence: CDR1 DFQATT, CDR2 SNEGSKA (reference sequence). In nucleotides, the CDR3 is TGCAGTGCTGGACAGGGCGGAGGCACTGAAGCTTTCTTT. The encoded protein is CSAGQGGGTEAFF.

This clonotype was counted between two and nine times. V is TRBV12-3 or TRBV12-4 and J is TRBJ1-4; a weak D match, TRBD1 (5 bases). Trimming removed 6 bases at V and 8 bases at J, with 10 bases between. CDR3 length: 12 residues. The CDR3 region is CASSYRREKLFF. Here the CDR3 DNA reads TGTGCCAGCAGCTACAGGCGGGAAAAACTGTTTTTT.

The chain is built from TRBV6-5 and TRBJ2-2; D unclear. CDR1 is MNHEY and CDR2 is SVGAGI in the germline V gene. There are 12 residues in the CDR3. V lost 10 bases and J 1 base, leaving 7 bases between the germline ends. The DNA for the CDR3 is TGTGCCATCGTAGAGAACACCGGGGAGCTGTTTTTT. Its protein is CAIVENTGELFF.

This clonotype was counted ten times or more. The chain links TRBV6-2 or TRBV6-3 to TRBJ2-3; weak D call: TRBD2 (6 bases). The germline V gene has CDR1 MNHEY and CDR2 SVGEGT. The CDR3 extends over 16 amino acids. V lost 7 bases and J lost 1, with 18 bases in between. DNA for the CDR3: TGTGCCAGCAACCTGCGGGGTGGCTGGGGCACAGATACGCAGTATTTT. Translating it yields CASNLRGGWGTDTQYF.